Shown below are 2 T cell receptor beta chains from a single sample sequenced in a study of cytomegalovirus exposure and HLA in healthy donors. 13 Jbeta primers and 60 Vbeta primers were used for the PCR. The table came from immunoSEQ multiplex PCR; TCRdb's copy has only in-frame clones and leaves some out. Among over 150,000 clones listed, more than 70% were seen once. Sequencing used PBMCs. The source of these receptors is a male donor in good health and CMV-seronegative.

V and J are TRBV27 and TRBJ2-7, with TRBD1 matching over 7 bases. This CDR3 spans 14 amino acids. The junction had 5 bases not matched to a gene; V was cut back by 5 bases and J by 1 base. CDR1 and CDR2 from the germline V gene are MNHEY and SMNVEV (reference sequence). The CDR3 protein is CASSLQGNSYEQYF. The DNA for the CDR3 is TGTGCCAGCAGTCTACAGGGGAATTCCTACGAGCAGTACTTC.

The chain links TRBV19 to TRBJ1-5; TRBD1 aligns across 9 bases. The CDR3 is 13 residues long. V was clipped by 8 bases and J by 4 bases; unmatched bases: 3. The germline CDR1 and CDR2 sequences are LNHDA and SQIVND (reference sequence). CDR3 sequence reads: CASGGQGNQPQHF. In DNA, the CDR3 is TGTGCCAGTGGGGGACAGGGTAATCAGCCCCAGCATTTT. Full variable domain (outside the CDR3, taken from reference TRBV19 and TRBJ1-5): DGGITQSPKYLFRKEGQNVTLSCEQNLNHDAMYWYRQDPGQGLRLIYYSQIVNDFQKGDIAEGYSVSREKKESFPLTVTSAQKNPTAFYLCASGGQGNQPQHFGDGTRLSIL.